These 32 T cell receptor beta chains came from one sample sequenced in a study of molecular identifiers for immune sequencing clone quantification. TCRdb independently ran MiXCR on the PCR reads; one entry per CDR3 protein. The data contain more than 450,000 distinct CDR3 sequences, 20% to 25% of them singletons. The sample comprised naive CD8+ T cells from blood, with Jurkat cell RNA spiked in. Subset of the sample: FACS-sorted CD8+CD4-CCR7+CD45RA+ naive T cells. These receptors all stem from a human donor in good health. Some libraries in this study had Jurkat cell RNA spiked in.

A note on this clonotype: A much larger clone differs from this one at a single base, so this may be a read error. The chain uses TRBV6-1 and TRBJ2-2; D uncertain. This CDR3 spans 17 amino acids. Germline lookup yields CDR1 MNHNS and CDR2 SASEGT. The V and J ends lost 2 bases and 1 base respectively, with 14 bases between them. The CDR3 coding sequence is TGTGCCAGCAGTGAAAATCTCTGGCAGATGAACACCGGGGAGCTGTTTTTT. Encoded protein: CASSENLWQMNTGELFF.

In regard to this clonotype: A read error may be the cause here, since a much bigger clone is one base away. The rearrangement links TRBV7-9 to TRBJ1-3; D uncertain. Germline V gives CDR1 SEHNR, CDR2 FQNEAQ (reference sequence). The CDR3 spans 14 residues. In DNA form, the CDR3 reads TGTGCCAGCATCGGCCGAAACTCTGGAAACGCCATATATTTT. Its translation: CASIGRNSGNAIYF. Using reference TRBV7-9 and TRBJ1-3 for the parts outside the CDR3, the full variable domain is DTGVSQNPRHKITKRGQNVTFRCDPISEHNRLYWYRQTLGQGPEFLTYFQNEAQLEKSRLLSDRFSAERPKGSFSTLEIQRTEQGDSAMYLCASIGRNSGNAIYFGEGSWLTVV.

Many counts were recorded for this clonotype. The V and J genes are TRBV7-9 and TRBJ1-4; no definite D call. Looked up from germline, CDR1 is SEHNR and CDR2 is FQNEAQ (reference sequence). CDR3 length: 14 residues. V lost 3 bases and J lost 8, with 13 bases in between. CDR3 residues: CASSFVQADEKLFF. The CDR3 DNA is TGTGCCAGCAGCTTTGTCCAGGCAGACGAAAAACTGTTTTTT.

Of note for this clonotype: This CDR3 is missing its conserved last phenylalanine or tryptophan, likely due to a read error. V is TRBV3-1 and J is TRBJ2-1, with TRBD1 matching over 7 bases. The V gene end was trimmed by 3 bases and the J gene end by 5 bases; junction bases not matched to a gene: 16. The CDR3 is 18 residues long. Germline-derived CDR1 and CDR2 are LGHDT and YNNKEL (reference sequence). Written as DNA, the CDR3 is TGTGCCAGCAGCCAGCGCCCTAACAGGGGTAGAGCCGACAATGAGCAGTTCCTC. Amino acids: CASSQRPNRGRADNEQFL.

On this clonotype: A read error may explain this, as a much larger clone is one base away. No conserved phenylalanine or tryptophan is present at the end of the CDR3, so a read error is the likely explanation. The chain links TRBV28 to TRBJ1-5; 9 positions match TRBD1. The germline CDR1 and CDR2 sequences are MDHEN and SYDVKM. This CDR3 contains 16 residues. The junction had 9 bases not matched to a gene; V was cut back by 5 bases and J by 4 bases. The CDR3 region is CASSLPRTGVNQPQHL. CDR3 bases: TGTGCCAGCAGTCTCCCCCGGACAGGGGTAAATCAGCCCCAGCATCTT.

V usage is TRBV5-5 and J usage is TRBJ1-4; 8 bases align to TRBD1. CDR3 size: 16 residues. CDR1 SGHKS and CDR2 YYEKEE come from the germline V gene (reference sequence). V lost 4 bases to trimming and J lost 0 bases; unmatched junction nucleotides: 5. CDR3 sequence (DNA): TGTGCCAGCAGCCACGACAGGGGACCAACTAATGAAAAACTGTTTTTT. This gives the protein CASSHDRGPTNEKLFF.

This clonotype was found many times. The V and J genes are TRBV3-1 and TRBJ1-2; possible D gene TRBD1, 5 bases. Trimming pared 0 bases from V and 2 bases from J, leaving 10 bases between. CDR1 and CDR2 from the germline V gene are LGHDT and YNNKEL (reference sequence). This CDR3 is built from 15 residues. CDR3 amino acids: CASSQEGAWNYGYTF. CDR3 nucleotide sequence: TGTGCCAGCAGCCAAGAAGGGGCTTGGAACTATGGCTACACCTTC.

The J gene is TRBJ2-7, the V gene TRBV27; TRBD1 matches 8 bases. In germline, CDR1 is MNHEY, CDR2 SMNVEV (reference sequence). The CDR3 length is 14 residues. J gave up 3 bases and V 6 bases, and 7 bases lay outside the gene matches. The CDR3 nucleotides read TGTGCCAGCAGGGACAGGGCAGGTTACTACGAGCAGTACTTC. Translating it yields CASRDRAGYYEQYF.

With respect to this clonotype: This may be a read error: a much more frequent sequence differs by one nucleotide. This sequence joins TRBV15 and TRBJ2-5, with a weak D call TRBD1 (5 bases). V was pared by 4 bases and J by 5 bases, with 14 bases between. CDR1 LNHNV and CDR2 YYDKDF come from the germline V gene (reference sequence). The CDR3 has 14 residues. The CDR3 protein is CATSKSDSLETQYF. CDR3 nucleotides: TGTGCCACCAGCAAATCTGACAGTCTCGAGACCCAGTACTTC. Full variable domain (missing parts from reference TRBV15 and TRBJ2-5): DAMVIQNPRYQVTQFGKPVTLSCSQTLNHNVMYWYQQKSSQAPKLLFHYYDKDFNNEADTPDNFQSRRPNTSFCFLDIRSPGLGDTAMYLCATSKSDSLETQYFGPGTRLLVL.

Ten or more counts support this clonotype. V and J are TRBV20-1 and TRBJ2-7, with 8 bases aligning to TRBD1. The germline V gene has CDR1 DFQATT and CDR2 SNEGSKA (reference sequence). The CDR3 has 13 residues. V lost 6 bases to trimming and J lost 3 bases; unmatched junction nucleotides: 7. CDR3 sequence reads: CSAADRELYEQYF. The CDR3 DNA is TGCAGTGCCGCGGACAGGGAGCTCTACGAGCAGTACTTC.

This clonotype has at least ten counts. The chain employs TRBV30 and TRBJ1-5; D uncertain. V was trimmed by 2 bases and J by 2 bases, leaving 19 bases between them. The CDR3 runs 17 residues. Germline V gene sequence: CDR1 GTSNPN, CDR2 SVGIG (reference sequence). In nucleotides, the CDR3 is TGTGCCTGGAGTCACTTGGAAAAGGCCCTCGGCAATCAGCCCCAGCATTTT. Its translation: CAWSHLEKALGNQPQHF.

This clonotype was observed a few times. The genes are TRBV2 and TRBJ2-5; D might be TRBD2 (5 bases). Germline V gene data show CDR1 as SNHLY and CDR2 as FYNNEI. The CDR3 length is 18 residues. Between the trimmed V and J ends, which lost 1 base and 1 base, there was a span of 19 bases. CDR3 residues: CASSEEGASRPSQETQYF. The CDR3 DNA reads TGTGCCAGCAGTGAAGAGGGAGCTAGTCGGCCATCCCAAGAGACCCAGTACTTC.

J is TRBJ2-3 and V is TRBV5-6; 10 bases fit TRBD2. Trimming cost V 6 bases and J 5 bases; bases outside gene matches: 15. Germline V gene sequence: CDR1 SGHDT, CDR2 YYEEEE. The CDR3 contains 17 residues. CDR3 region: CASTSITSGASQDTQYF. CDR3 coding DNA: TGTGCCAGCACTTCAATTACTAGCGGGGCCTCTCAAGATACGCAGTATTTT. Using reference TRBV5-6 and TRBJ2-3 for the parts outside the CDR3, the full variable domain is DAGVTQSPTHLIKTRGQQVTLRCSPKSGHDTVSWYQQALGQGPQFIFQYYEEEERQRGNFPDRFSGHQFPNYSSELNVNALLLGDSALYLCASTSITSGASQDTQYFGPGTRLTVL.

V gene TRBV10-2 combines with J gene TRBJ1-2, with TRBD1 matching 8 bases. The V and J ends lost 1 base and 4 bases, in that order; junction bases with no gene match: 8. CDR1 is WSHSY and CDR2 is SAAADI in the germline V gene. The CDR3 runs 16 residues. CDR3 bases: TGCGCCAGCAGTGAGTTGCGATCAGGGGGCGCCTATGGCTACACCTTC. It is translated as CASSELRSGGAYGYTF.

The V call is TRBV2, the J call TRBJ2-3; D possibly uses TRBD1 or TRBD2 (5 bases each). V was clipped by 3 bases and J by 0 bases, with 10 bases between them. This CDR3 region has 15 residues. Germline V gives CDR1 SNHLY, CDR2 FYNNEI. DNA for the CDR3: TGTGCCAGCAGTGATGAGTGGGACAGCACAGATACGCAGTATTTT. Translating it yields CASSDEWDSTDTQYF.

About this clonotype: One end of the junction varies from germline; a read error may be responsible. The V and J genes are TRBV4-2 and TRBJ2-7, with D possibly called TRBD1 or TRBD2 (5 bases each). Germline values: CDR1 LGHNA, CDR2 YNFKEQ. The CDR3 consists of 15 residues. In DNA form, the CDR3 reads TGTGCCGGCAGCCAAAGGGACGATTCCCCCTACGAGCAGTACTTC. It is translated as CAGSQRDDSPYEQYF.

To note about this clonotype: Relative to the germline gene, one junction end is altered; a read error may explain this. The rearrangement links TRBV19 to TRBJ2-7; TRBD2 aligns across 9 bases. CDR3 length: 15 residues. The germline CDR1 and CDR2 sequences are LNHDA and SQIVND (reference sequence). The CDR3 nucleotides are TGTGCCAATAGTATCGCGGGAGGGGCCCTCTACGAGCAGTACTTC. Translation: CANSIAGGALYEQYF.

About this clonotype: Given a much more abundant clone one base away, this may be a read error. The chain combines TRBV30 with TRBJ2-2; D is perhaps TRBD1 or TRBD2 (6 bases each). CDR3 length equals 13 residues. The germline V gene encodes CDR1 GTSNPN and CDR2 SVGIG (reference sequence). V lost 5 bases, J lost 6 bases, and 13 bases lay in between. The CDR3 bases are TGTGCCTGGTGGGGGGCCGACCCCGGGGAGCTGTTTTTT. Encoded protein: CAWWGADPGELFF.

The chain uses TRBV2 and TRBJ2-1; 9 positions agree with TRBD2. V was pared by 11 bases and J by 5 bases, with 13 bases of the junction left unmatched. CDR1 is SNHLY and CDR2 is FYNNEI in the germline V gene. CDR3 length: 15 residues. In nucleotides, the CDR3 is TGTGCCGGAGAGAAGGGACTAGCTCTGGACAATGAGCAGTTCTTC. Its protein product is CAGEKGLALDNEQFF.

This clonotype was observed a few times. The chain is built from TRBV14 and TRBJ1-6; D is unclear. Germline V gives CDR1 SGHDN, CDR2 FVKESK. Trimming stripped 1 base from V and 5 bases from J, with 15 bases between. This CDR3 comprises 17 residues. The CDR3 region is CASSQGRRALDNSPLHF. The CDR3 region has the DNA TGTGCCAGCAGCCAAGGACGAAGGGCGCTGGATAATTCACCCCTCCACTTT.

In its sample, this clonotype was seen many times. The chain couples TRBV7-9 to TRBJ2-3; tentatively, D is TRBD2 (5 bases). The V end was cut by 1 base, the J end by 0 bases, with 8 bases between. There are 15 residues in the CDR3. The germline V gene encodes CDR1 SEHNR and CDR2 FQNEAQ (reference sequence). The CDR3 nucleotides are TGTGCCAGCAGCTTAGTACGGACTAGCACAGATACGCAGTATTTT. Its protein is CASSLVRTSTDTQYF.

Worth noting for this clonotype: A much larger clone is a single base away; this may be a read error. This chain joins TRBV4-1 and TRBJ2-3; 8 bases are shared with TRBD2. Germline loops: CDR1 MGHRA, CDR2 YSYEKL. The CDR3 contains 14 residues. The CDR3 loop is CASSHLAGTDAQYF. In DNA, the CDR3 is TGCGCCAGCAGCCACCTAGCGGGCACAGATGCGCAGTATTTT.

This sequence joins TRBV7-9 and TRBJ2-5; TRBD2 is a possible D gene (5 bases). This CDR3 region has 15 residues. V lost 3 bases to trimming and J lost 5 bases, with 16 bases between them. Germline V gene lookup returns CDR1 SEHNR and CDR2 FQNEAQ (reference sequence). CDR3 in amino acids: CASSLVGLGEETQYF. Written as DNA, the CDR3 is TGTGCCAGCAGCTTGGTCGGACTGGGAGAGGAGACCCAGTACTTC.

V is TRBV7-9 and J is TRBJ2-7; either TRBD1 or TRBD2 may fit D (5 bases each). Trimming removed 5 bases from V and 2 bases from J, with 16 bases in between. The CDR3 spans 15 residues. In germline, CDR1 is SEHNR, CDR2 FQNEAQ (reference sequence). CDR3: CASSHYRDGAYEQYF. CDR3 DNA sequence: TGTGCCAGCAGCCACTACCGGGACGGTGCCTACGAGCAGTACTTC.

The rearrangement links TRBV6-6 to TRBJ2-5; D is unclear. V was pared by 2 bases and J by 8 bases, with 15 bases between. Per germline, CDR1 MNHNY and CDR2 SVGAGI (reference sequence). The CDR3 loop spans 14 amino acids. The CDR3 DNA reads TGTGCCAGCAGTTACGTAGCCCAGGACGGTACCCAGTACTTC. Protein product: CASSYVAQDGTQYF.

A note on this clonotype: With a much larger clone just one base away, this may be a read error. The DNA of the CDR3 is TGCGCCAGCAGCCGACTCACGGGGAGCTCTGGAAACACCATATATTTT. It translates to CASSRLTGSSGNTIYF. This sequence joins TRBV4-3 and TRBJ1-3; D is uncertain. This CDR3 region has 16 residues. Germline CDR1 is LGHNA and CDR2 is YSLEER. V dropped 4 bases and J dropped 0 bases, with 13 bases sitting between them.

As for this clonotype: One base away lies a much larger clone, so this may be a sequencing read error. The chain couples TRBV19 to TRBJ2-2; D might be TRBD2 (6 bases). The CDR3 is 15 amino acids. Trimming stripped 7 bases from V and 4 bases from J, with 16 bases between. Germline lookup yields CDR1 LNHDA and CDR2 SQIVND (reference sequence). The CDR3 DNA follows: TGTGCCAGTATGCCGAGGCAGGGAGGCACCGGGGAGCTGTTTTTT. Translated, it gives CASMPRQGGTGELFF.

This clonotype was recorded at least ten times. This CDR3 is CSVEEYVPAILNYGYTF. In nucleotides, the CDR3 is TGCAGCGTTGAAGAGTACGTCCCGGCGATTTTAAACTATGGCTACACCTTC. This chain connects TRBV29-1 to TRBJ1-2; D is undetermined. The V end lost 0 bases, the J end lost 2 bases, and 19 bases lay between the germline ends. The CDR3 has 17 amino acids. Germline assignment: CDR1 SQVTM and CDR2 ANQGSEA.

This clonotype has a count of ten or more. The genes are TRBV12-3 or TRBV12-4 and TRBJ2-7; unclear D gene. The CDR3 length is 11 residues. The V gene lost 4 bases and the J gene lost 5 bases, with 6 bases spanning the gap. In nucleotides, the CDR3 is TGTGCCAGCAGTTCCCAGGACGAGCAGTACTTC. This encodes CASSSQDEQYF.

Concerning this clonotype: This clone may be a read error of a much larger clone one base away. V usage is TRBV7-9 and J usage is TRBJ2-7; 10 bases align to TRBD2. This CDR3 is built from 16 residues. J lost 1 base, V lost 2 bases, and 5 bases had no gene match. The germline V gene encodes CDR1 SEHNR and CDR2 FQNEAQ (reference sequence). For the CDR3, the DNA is TGTGCCAGCAGCTTACTAGCGGGGGCCATGTCCTACGAGCAGTACTTC. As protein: CASSLLAGAMSYEQYF.

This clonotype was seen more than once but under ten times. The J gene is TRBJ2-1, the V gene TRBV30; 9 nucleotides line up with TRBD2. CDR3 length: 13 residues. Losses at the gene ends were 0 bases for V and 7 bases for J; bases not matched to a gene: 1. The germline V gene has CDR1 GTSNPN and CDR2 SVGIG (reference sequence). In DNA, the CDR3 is TGTGCCTGGAGTGTGACTAGCGGAAATGAGCAGTTCTTC. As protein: CAWSVTSGNEQFF.

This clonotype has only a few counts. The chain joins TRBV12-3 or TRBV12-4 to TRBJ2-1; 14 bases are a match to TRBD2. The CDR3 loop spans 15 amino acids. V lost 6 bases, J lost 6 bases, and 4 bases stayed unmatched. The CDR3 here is CASSPTSGGANEQFF. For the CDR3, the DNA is TGTGCCAGCAGCCCGACTAGCGGGGGGGCCAATGAGCAGTTCTTC.